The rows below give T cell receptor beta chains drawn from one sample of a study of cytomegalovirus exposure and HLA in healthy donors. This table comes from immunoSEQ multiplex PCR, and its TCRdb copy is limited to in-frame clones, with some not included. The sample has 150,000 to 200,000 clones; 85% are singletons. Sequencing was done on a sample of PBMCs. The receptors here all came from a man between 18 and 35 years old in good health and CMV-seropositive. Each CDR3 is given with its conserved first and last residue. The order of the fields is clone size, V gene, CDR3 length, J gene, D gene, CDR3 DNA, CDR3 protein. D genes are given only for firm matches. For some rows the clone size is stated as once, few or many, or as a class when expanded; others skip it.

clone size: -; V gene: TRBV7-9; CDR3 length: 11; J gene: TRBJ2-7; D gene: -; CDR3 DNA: TGTGCCAGCAGCTTACTCTACGAGCAGTACTTC; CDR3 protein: CASSLLYEQYF
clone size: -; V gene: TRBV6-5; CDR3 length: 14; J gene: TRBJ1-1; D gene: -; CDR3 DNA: TGTGCCAGTACCCGGAGTCAGGGTGGGACTGAAGCTTTCTTT; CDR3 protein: CASTRSQGGTEAFF
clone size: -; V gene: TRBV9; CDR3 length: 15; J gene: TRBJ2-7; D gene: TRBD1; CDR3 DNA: TGTGCCAGCAGCGTAGCTGGGACAGGGGGCAATGAGCAGTACTTC; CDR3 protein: CASSVAGTGGNEQYF
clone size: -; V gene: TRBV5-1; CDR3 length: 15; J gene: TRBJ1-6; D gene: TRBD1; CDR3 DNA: TGCGCCAGCAGCCGGGACAGCCAAGGGAATTCACCCCTCCACTTT; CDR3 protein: CASSRDSQGNSPLHF
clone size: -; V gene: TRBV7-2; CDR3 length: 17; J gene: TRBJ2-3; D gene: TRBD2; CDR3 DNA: TGTGCCAGCAGCTCAGCGACTAGCGGGGGACCCACAGATACGCAGTATTTT; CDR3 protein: CASSSATSGGPTDTQYF
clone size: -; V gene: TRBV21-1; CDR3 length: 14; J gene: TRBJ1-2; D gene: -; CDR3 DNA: TGTGCCAGCAGCCACGCGGAGCGGGCCTATGGCTACACCTTC; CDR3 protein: CASSHAERAYGYTF
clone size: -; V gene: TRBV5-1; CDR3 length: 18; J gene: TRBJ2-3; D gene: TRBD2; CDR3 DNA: TGCGCCAGCAGCTACCTCGGACTAGCGGGGGGGATAGCAGATACGCAGTATTTT; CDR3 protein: CASSYLGLAGGIADTQYF
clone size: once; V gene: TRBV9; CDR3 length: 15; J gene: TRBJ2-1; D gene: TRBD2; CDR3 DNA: TGTGCCAGCAGCGTAGGCGGGAGGGGGGGTAATGAGCAGTTCTTC; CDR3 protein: CASSVGGRGGNEQFF
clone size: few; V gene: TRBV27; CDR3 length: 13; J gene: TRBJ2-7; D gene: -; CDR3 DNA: TGTGCCAGCAGTCGGGGAATACCCTACGAGCAGTACTTC; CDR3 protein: CASSRGIPYEQYF
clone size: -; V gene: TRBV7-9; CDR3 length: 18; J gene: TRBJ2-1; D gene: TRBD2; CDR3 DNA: TGTGCCAGCAGCTTAGAGCTTAGGTGGCTAGCGGCCAACAATGAGCAGTTCTTC; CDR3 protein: CASSLELRWLAANNEQFF
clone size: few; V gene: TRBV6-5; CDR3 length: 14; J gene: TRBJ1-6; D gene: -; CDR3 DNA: TGTGCCAGCAGACCCCAGGGCACCCATTCACCCCTCCACTTT; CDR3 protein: CASRPQGTHSPLHF
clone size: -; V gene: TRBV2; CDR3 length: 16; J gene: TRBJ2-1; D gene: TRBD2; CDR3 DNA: TGTGCCAGCTATTCTAGCGGGAGGCTCTCCTACAATGAGCAGTTCTTC; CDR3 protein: CASYSSGRLSYNEQFF
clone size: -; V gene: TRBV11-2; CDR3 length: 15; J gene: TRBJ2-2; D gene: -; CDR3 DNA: TGTGCCAGCAGCTTAGTCGCGGGGAATACCGGGGAGCTGTTTTTT; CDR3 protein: CASSLVAGNTGELFF
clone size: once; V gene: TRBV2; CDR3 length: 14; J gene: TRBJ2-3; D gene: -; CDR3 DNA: TGTGCCAGCAGTGACAGGACTAGCACAGATACGCAGTATTTT; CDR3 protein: CASSDRTSTDTQYF
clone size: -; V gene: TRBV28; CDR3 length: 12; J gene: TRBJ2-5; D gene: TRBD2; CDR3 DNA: TGTGCCTCGGCCGGGGAGGGAGAGACCCAGTACTTC; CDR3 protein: CASAGEGETQYF
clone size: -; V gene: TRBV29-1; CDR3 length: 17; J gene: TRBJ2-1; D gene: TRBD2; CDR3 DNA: TGCAGCGCTGCAGCCACGACCAAGCGGGGCGCCTACAATGAGCAGTTCTTC; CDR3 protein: CSAAATTKRGAYNEQFF
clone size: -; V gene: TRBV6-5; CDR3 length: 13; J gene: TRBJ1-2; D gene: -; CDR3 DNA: TGTGCCAGCAGGCAGGCCTCCGTCTATGGCTACACCTTC; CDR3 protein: CASRQASVYGYTF
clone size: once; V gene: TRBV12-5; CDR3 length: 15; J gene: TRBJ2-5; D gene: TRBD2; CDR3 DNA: TGTGCTAGTGGTGTTGGGACTAGCCCTACAGAGACCCAGTACTTC; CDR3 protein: CASGVGTSPTETQYF
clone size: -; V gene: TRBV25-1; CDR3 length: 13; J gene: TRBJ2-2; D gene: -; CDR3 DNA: TGTGCCAGCATGGGGGGGAACACCGGGGAGCTGTTTTTT; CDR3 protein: CASMGGNTGELFF
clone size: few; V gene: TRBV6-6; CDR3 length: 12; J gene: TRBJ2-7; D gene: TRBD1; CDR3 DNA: TGTGCCAGCACCAGACAGGGGGACGAGCAGTACTTC; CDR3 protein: CASTRQGDEQYF
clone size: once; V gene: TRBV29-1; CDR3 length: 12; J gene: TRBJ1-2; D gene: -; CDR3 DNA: TGCAGCGTTTTAGGGAGGGACTATGGCTACACCTTC; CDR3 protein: CSVLGRDYGYTF
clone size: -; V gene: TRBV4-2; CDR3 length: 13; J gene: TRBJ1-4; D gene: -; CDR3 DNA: TGTGCCAGCAACCAACAGGGCCGTGAAAAACTGTTTTTT; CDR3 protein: CASNQQGREKLFF